This record covers a single T cell receptor (beta chain). The CDR3 length is 15 residues. The V gene lost 0 bases and the J gene lost 0 bases, with 7 bases spanning the gap. The germline V gene encodes CDR1 SGDLS and CDR2 YYNGEE. These data are taken from a study of blood T cell repertoires in COVID-19. Study-wide context: COVID-19 samples, acute and convalescent, were from the United States, Italy and Spain. In each case, the material was cDNA or gDNA derived from T cells, B-cell-depleted T cells, or PBMCs.

In the original workflow: How many nucleated cells were present was estimated from reference gene primer amplification. Profiled with immunoSEQ multiplex PCR; TCRdb holds only in-frame clones, not every one. The DNA gave D and trimming, while V, J and clone size come from that table. The table lists roughly 170,000 clones, about nine tenths of them singletons. Sample: peripheral blood. V usage is TRBV9 and J usage is TRBJ1-3; D remains ambiguous. The source is a man in his 60s with acute or convalescent COVID-19. The CDR3 region has the DNA TGTGCCAGCAGCGTAGCCCAGGCCTCTGGAAACACCATATATTTT. Protein sequence: CASSVAQASGNTIYF.